The next 16 T cell receptor beta chains were all read from a single sample in a study of early T cells in non-severe SARS-CoV-2 infection. TCRdb independently ran MiXCR on the 5' RACE reads; one entry per CDR3 protein. The profile covers about 98,000 distinct CDR3 sequences, with more than 9.5% appearing a single time and around 5.1% taken by the ten largest. Sequencing was performed on whole blood. Receptors originate from an adult who was a healthcare worker with PCR-confirmed SARS-CoV-2 infection or an uninfected control (not recorded which).

This clonotype was counted between two and nine times. The chain employs TRBV24-1 and TRBJ1-1, with 8 nucleotides matching TRBD1. CDR1 and CDR2 from the germline V gene are KGHDR and SFDVKD. V dropped 3 bases and J dropped 7; count of bases not matched to a gene: 9. CDR3 length equals 15 residues. CDR3 nucleotide sequence: TGTGCCACCAGTGATCCACGGGACAGGTCCAGTGAAGCTTTCTTT. Translating gives CATSDPRDRSSEAFF.

The chain combines TRBV27 with TRBJ2-2; 9 bases align to TRBD1. The CDR3 has 16 amino acids. V was clipped by 7 bases and J by 3 bases; unmatched bases: 9. In germline, CDR1 is MNHEY, CDR2 SMNVEV (reference sequence). In DNA form, the CDR3 reads TGTGCCAGCAATCAAGACGGGACAGGGTACACCGGGGAGCTGTTTTTT. Its translation: CASNQDGTGYTGELFF.

This clonotype occurred many times. V and J are TRBV28 and TRBJ1-2, with D unresolved. The length of the CDR3 is 11 residues. The V gene lost 6 bases and the J gene lost 7 bases, with 9 bases spanning the gap. Per germline, CDR1 MDHEN and CDR2 SYDVKM. CDR3 in amino acids: CASRVKGGYTF. DNA for the CDR3: TGTGCCAGCAGAGTCAAGGGTGGCTACACCTTC.

This clonotype was observed many times. The chain recombines TRBV27 with TRBJ2-1; D unclear. The germline gives CDR1 MNHEY, CDR2 SMNVEV (reference sequence). The germline V and J ends were trimmed by 5 bases and 5 bases, with 4 bases remaining between them. CDR3 length: 11 residues. CDR3 protein: CASSLNNEQFF. CDR3 nucleotide sequence: TGTGCCAGCAGTCTTAACAATGAGCAGTTCTTC.

This clonotype was observed once. CDR3 region: CASRGLDYTGELFF. The CDR3 DNA reads TGTGCCAGCAGGGGGCTTGACTACACCGGGGAGCTGTTTTTT. The V call is TRBV2, the J call TRBJ2-2; tentatively, D is TRBD1 (5 bases). This CDR3 is built from 14 residues. Deletions cut 6 bases from V and 3 bases from J, with 11 bases between. CDR1 SNHLY and CDR2 FYNNEI come from the germline V gene.

This clonotype was counted at least ten times. V and J are TRBV20-1 and TRBJ2-7; TRBD2 matches 7 bases. The CDR3 extends over 13 amino acids. The V segment lost 4 bases and the J segment 6 bases; nucleotides outside the gene matches: 9. Looked up from germline, CDR1 is DFQATT and CDR2 is SNEGSKA (reference sequence). DNA for the CDR3: TGCAGTGCTACTAGGACTAGTTGGCCCGAGCAGTACTTC. Protein product: CSATRTSWPEQYF.

The chain couples TRBV20-1 to TRBJ1-2; D unresolved. Looked up from germline, CDR1 is DFQATT and CDR2 is SNEGSKA (reference sequence). Deletions cut 5 bases from V and 2 bases from J, with 12 bases between. This CDR3 has 13 amino acids. The CDR3 nucleotides read TGCAGTGCTGCACGGACGGGAAACTATGGCTACACCTTC. Its protein is CSAARTGNYGYTF.

This clonotype showed up just a few times. This rearrangement joins TRBV18 to TRBJ2-1, with 8 bases that match TRBD1. CDR1 and CDR2 (germline): KGHSH, LQKENI. The CDR3 spans 13 residues. V gave up 4 bases and J gave up 6 bases; unmatched junction bases: 2. The CDR3 loop is CASSLGQGNEQFF. In DNA, the CDR3 is TGTGCCAGCTCACTAGGACAGGGCAATGAGCAGTTCTTC.

The rearrangement uses TRBV7-2 and TRBJ1-5, with D possibly being TRBD1 (6 bases). The CDR3 contains 15 residues. Between the trimmed V and J ends, which lost 5 bases and 3 bases, there was a span of 14 bases. The germline V gene encodes CDR1 SGHTA and CDR2 FQGNSA. The CDR3 loop is CASSLGGAVNQPQHF. CDR3 in DNA: TGTGCCAGCAGCCTAGGGGGGGCGGTCAATCAGCCCCAGCATTTT.

This clonotype was observed at least ten times. The rearrangement uses TRBV5-1 and TRBJ1-1, with D maybe TRBD1 (5 bases). CDR3 length: 14 amino acids. The V end was cut by 2 bases, the J end by 5 bases, with 13 bases between. Germline assignment: CDR1 SGHRS and CDR2 YFSETQ. CDR3 DNA: TGCGCCAGCAGCTTTGAAGGGACGCGAACTGAAGCTTTCTTT. This codes for CASSFEGTRTEAFF.

V and J are TRBV18 and TRBJ2-3, with unresolved D. V lost 1 base to trimming and J lost 4 bases, with 6 bases between them. Per germline, CDR1 KGHSH and CDR2 LQKENI. The CDR3 runs to 13 residues. CDR3 in amino acids: CASSPRPSDTQYF. Here the CDR3 DNA reads TGTGCCAGCTCACCACGACCTTCAGATACGCAGTATTTT.

This clonotype has a count of ten or more. V is TRBV20-1 and J is TRBJ1-2, with D tentatively TRBD1 (5 bases). V was clipped by 6 bases and J by 6 bases, with 14 bases between them. CDR1 and CDR2 from the germline V gene are DFQATT and SNEGSKA (reference sequence). The CDR3 contains 12 residues. CDR3 region: CSASRGEDGYTF. The CDR3 DNA reads TGCAGTGCCAGCCGAGGGGAAGATGGCTACACCTTC.

The V and J genes are TRBV28 and TRBJ1-1; 9 nucleotides align to TRBD1. The CDR3 sequence is 14 residues long. CDR1 and CDR2 (germline): MDHEN, SYDVKM. J gave up 6 bases and V 3 bases, and 5 bases lay outside the gene matches. CDR3 region: CASSFWDRVAEAFF. The CDR3 DNA follows: TGTGCCAGCAGTTTCTGGGACAGGGTTGCTGAAGCTTTCTTT.

This clonotype was picked up many times. The chain joins TRBV18 to TRBJ2-7; the D gene is possibly TRBD1 (6 bases). The CDR3 is 15 amino acids. Germline lookup yields CDR1 KGHSH and CDR2 LQKENI. V was trimmed by 0 bases and J by 3 bases, leaving 12 bases between them. The CDR3 nucleotides read TGTGCCAGCTCACCACCGAGGACAGCGAACTACGAGCAGTACTTC. Translating gives CASSPPRTANYEQYF.

This clonotype was recorded at least ten times. The chain has TRBV6-6 and TRBJ1-1; a possible D gene is TRBD1 (5 bases). V dropped 7 bases and J dropped 7 bases, with 13 bases sitting between them. The CDR3 extends over 12 amino acids. Germline assignment: CDR1 MNHNY and CDR2 SVGAGI (reference sequence). Here the CDR3 reads CASTSLRGEAFF. The CDR3 nucleotides are TGTGCCAGCACCTCTTTGAGGGGTGAAGCTTTCTTT.

This clonotype was counted a few times. This chain joins TRBV20-1 and TRBJ2-7; either TRBD1 or TRBD2 may fit D (5 bases each). V was cut by 3 bases and J by 2 bases, with 11 bases left in between. This CDR3 comprises 13 residues. Germline CDR1 DFQATT, CDR2 SNEGSKA (reference sequence). In DNA form, the CDR3 reads TGCAGTGCTAGCTGGGGGAAACCCTACGAGCAGTACTTC. It specifies CSASWGKPYEQYF.